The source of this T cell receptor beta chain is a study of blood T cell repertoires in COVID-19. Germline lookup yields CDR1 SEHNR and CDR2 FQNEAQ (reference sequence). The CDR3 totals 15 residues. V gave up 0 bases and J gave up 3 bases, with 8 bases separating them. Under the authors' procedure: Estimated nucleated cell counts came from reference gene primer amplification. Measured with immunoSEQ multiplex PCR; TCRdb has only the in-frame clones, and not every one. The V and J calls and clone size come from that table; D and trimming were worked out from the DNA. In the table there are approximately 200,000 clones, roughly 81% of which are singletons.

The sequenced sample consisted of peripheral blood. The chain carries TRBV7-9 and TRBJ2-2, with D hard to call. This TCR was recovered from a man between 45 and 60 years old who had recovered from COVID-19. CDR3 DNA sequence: TGTGCCAGCAGCTTAGCCGGGTTCGACACCGGGGAGCTGTTTTTT. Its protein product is CASSLAGFDTGELFF. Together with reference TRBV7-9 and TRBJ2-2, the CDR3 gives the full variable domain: DTGVSQNPRHKITKRGQNVTFRCDPISEHNRLYWYRQTLGQGPEFLTYFQNEAQLEKSRLLSDRFSAERPKGSFSTLEIQRTEQGDSAMYLCASSLAGFDTGELFFGEGSRLTVL.